This is a list of T cell receptor beta chains from one sample in a study of response to subunit inactivated influenza vaccine. TCRdb redid the calling of the RT-PCR reads with MiXCR, one entry per CDR3 protein. This table has about 180,000 distinct CDR3 sequences, around 8.8% appearing once. The sequenced sample was non-naive T cells sorted from PBMCs, obtained on the day of vaccination. The source is a man aged 50-60 years who received an inactivated influenza vaccine. CDR3s include the opening cysteine and the closing phenylalanine or tryptophan. D genes are given only for firm matches. For some rows the clone size is stated as once, few or many, or as a class when expanded; others skip it.

>TRBV6-1|few|-|TRBJ2-7
TGTGCCAGCAGAGGACAGGTAGCCTTAGCGGCAGAACTCTACGAGCAGTACTTC
CASRGQVALAAELYEQYF
>TRBV20-1|few|-|TRBJ2-5
TGCAGTGCTAGAGATGTGGAGGCATGGGAGACCCAGTACTTC
CSARDVEAWETQYF
>TRBV15|many|-|TRBJ2-1
TGTGCCACCAGCAGAGATAGACAGGCGAGCAATGAGCAGTTCTTC
CATSRDRQASNEQFF
>TRBV27|-|-|TRBJ1-2
TGTGCCAGCAGTTCCCACTCCGGGGGGGGTCCTAAGGGCTACACCTTC
CASSSHSGGGPKGYTF
>TRBV25-1|many|TRBD1|TRBJ2-1
TGTGCCAGTGCCCGGGACAGCTACAATGAGCAGTTCTTC
CASARDSYNEQFF
>TRBV4-3|-|-|TRBJ2-7
TGCGCCAGCAGCCAAGGGTTAGGGTCCTCCTACGAGCAGTACTTC
CASSQGLGSSYEQYF
>TRBV24-1|-|-|TRBJ2-1
TGTGCCACCAGTCCGGGAGAAGGGTACAATGAGCAGTTCTTC
CATSPGEGYNEQFF
>TRBV29-1|few|TRBD2|TRBJ2-3
TGCAGCGGTCGACTAGCGGGAGTTATAGATACGCAGTATTTT
CSGRLAGVIDTQYF
>TRBV30|many|TRBD2|TRBJ2-7
TGTGCCTGGAACTTAGGCTTGGATAGCGGGGGATCCTACGAGCAGTACTTC
CAWNLGLDSGGSYEQYF
>TRBV10-3|few|-|TRBJ1-1
TGTGCCATCAGTGAGGTCACAGGGCGGGGAACTGAAGCTTTCTTT
CAISEVTGRGTEAFF